The entry below gives a single T cell receptor (beta chain) sequence along with its context. Produced via immunoSEQ multiplex PCR; TCRdb's table is partial and in-frame only. Here the sample spans approximately 83,000 clones, 85% to 95% being singletons. This specimen comes from a study of control samples from healthy donors and cancer patients. After removal of 4 bases from V and 0 bases from J, the junction contained 8 bases not matched to a gene. Germline CDR1 and CDR2: SGHDT and YYEEEE. The CDR3 spans 17 residues. The J gene is TRBJ1-3, the V gene TRBV5-6; 9 bases map to TRBD1. Source material: blood. The clonotype originates from a woman younger than 45 in good health. The CDR3 loop reads CASSPGTGRTSGNTIYF. For the CDR3, the DNA is TGTGCCAGCAGCCCTGGGACAGGGAGAACCTCTGGAAACACCATATATTTT.